This passage covers 28 T cell receptor beta chains from one sample sequenced in a study of cytomegalovirus exposure and HLA in healthy donors. The PCR contained 60 Vbeta and 13 Jbeta primers. Sequencing used immunoSEQ multiplex PCR; TCRdb keeps in-frame clones, though not all of them. Its table records more than 40,000 clones. Source material: PBMCs. The receptor set was obtained from a female donor in good health and CMV-seronegative.

V usage is TRBV7-2 and J usage is TRBJ2-3; 11 nucleotides agree with TRBD2. V gave up 7 bases and J gave up 2 bases; unmatched junction bases: 8. This CDR3 is built from 16 residues. The V gene's germline CDR1 is SGHTA and CDR2 FQGNSA. CDR3 protein: CASNQLAGGSTDTQYF. In nucleotides, the CDR3 is TGTGCCAGCAACCAGCTAGCGGGGGGTTCCACAGATACGCAGTATTTT. Variable domain in full (rest from reference TRBV7-2 and TRBJ2-3): GAGVSQSPSNKVTEKGKDVELRCDPISGHTALYWYRQSLGQGLEFLIYFQGNSAPDKSGLPSDRFSAERTGGSVSTLTIQRTQQEDSAVYLCASNQLAGGSTDTQYFGPGTRLTVL.

This chain joins TRBV7-6 and TRBJ2-5; TRBD2 aligns across 12 bases. Trimming at V came to 0 bases and at J to 5 bases, leaving 13 bases not matched to a gene. CDR1 is SGHVS and CDR2 is FNYEAQ in the germline V gene. This CDR3 region has 19 residues. The CDR3 sequence: CASSLAIGLGTSGRETQYF. Written as DNA, the CDR3 is TGTGCCAGCAGCTTAGCCATCGGCCTCGGGACTAGCGGGCGGGAGACCCAGTACTTC.

The chain combines TRBV2 with TRBJ1-4, with 7 bases fitting TRBD1. The CDR3 spans 15 residues. The V and J ends lost 2 bases and 5 bases, in that order; junction bases with no gene match: 5. Germline-derived CDR1 and CDR2 are SNHLY and FYNNEI. The CDR3 here is CASSEREGGNEKLFF. CDR3 in DNA: TGTGCCAGCAGTGAAAGGGAAGGGGGCAATGAAAAACTGTTTTTT.

The rearrangement joins TRBV9 to TRBJ1-1; TRBD1 matches at 7 bases. From germline, CDR1 is SGDLS and CDR2 YYNGEE. J gave up 2 bases and V 4 bases, and 5 bases lay outside the gene matches. There are 14 residues in the CDR3. The CDR3 protein is CASSLTGANTEAFF. The CDR3 DNA follows: TGTGCCAGCAGCCTAACAGGGGCCAACACTGAAGCTTTCTTT.

The chain couples TRBV2 to TRBJ2-5, with 14 bases fitting TRBD2. Germline CDR1 is SNHLY and CDR2 is FYNNEI. This CDR3 is 17 amino acids long. Trimming took 5 bases from V and 3 from J; bases not matched to a gene: 8. CDR3 in amino acids: CASSRLTSGRGKETQYF. CDR3 DNA sequence: TGTGCCAGCAGTAGATTGACTAGCGGGAGGGGAAAAGAGACCCAGTACTTC.

The genes are TRBV13 and TRBJ1-2; no definite D call. Trimming stripped 0 bases from V and 4 bases from J, with 9 bases between. Germline V gene sequence: CDR1 PRHDT, CDR2 FYEKMQ (reference sequence). The CDR3 runs to 14 residues. CDR3 region: CASSLGSGIYGYTF. DNA of the CDR3: TGTGCCAGCAGCTTAGGGTCGGGGATCTATGGCTACACCTTC.

The chain couples TRBV7-9 to TRBJ1-1; D gene unclear. Trimming left V 0 bases short and J 2 bases short, with 7 bases between. The CDR3 is made up of 14 amino acids. CDR1 is SEHNR, CDR2 FQNEAQ, per germline (reference sequence). The CDR3, as DNA: TGTGCCAGCAGCTTAGCTGTGGGCAACACTGAAGCTTTCTTT. Protein product: CASSLAVGNTEAFF.

The V gene is TRBV15, the J gene TRBJ1-2, with 9 bases aligning to TRBD1. Unmatched junction bases numbered 5, after V lost 0 bases and J lost 6 bases. The CDR3 totals 15 residues. Per the germline V gene, CDR1 is LNHNV and CDR2 is YYDKDF (reference sequence). The CDR3 region is CATSRDTGGRDGYTF. In DNA form, the CDR3 reads TGTGCCACCAGCAGAGATACAGGGGGCAGGGATGGCTACACCTTC. The variable domain in full, completed from reference TRBV15 and TRBJ1-2, reads DAMVIQNPRYQVTQFGKPVTLSCSQTLNHNVMYWYQQKSSQAPKLLFHYYDKDFNNEADTPDNFQSRRPNTSFCFLDIRSPGLGDTAMYLCATSRDTGGRDGYTFGSGTRLTVV.

The genes are TRBV4-1 and TRBJ1-2, with unresolved D. The CDR3 loop spans 16 amino acids. Germline CDR1 and CDR2: MGHRA and YSYEKL. Trimming left V 1 base short and J 2 bases short, with 14 bases between. CDR3 protein: CASSQGRASGNYGYTF. CDR3 coding DNA: TGCGCCAGCAGCCAAGGGAGGGCATCGGGGAACTATGGCTACACCTTC.

V gene TRBV4-1 combines with J gene TRBJ2-1, with D possibly TRBD1 on 8 matching bases. With 0 bases removed from V and 3 bases from J, the gap between germline ends came to 18 bases. CDR1 is MGHRA and CDR2 is YSYEKL in the germline V gene. This CDR3 region has 18 residues. For the CDR3, the DNA is TGCGCCAGCAGCCAAGAACGTGCAACAGGGGGGGTCTACAATGAGCAGTTCTTC. It yields the protein CASSQERATGGVYNEQFF.

This chain connects TRBV27 to TRBJ1-1, with 7 bases identical to TRBD1. The CDR3 totals 13 residues. V shed 3 bases, J shed 11 bases, and the junction held 9 bases outside the gene matches. Germline CDR1 MNHEY, CDR2 SMNVEV (reference sequence). The CDR3: CASSFQDRVTAFF. The CDR3 DNA is TGTGCCAGCAGTTTCCAAGACAGGGTAACTGCTTTCTTT.

V and J are TRBV18 and TRBJ1-1, with 7 bases lining up with TRBD1. The germline V gene has CDR1 KGHSH and CDR2 LQKENI. V lost 3 bases and J lost 3; bases outside the gene matches: 7. The CDR3 has 15 residues. The CDR3 loop is CASSPPRGVYTEAFF. The CDR3 DNA reads TGTGCCAGCTCACCCCCCAGGGGGGTTTACACTGAAGCTTTCTTT.

The chain couples TRBV30 to TRBJ2-7, with 9 positions matching TRBD1. The CDR3 consists of 15 residues. J gave up 4 bases and V 4 bases, and 11 bases lay outside the gene matches. CDR1 is GTSNPN and CDR2 is SVGIG in the germline V gene (reference sequence). The CDR3 bases are TGTGCCTGGACCGGGGCGGGACAGGGAGCTTACGAGCAGTACTTC. It specifies CAWTGAGQGAYEQYF.

The chain is built from TRBV7-9 and TRBJ2-7; 7 nucleotides align to TRBD1. The CDR3 contains 14 residues. Per the germline V gene, CDR1 is SEHNR and CDR2 is FQNEAQ (reference sequence). Trimming at V came to 1 base and at J to 7 bases, leaving 7 bases not matched to a gene. The CDR3 bases are TGTGCCAGCAGCTTAGGTGAGGGGGCGGGTGAGCAGTACTTC. Protein: CASSLGEGAGEQYF.

The genes are TRBV30 and TRBJ2-2; D ambiguous. Germline-derived CDR1 and CDR2 are GTSNPN and SVGIG (reference sequence). V lost 4 bases, J lost 1 base, and 16 bases lay in between. This CDR3 region has 16 residues. CDR3 in DNA: TGTGCCTGGATACCCAACTTATCTCAGAACACCGGGGAGCTGTTTTTT. This codes for CAWIPNLSQNTGELFF.

The chain employs TRBV19 and TRBJ1-2, with D possibly TRBD1 on 5 matching bases. The CDR3 runs to 15 residues. Germline V lookup: CDR1 LNHDA, CDR2 SQIVND (reference sequence). Trimming cost V 8 bases and J 3 bases, with 19 bases left between them. CDR3 loop: CASRKASAGDYGYTF. The CDR3 nucleotides read TGTGCCAGTCGCAAGGCCTCAGCGGGGGACTATGGCTACACCTTC.

CDR3 DNA: TGTGCCAGCAGCCGACAGGGAACCATGAACACTGAAGCTTTCTTT. Its protein product is CASSRQGTMNTEAFF. The gene calls are TRBV7-9 and TRBJ1-1; TRBD1 matches 7 bases. The junction had 6 bases not matched to a gene; V was cut back by 5 bases and J by 0 bases. Germline values: CDR1 SEHNR, CDR2 FQNEAQ (reference sequence). The CDR3 totals 15 residues.

The rearrangement links TRBV18 to TRBJ1-1, with D unclear. Germline V gene lookup returns CDR1 KGHSH and CDR2 LQKENI. V gave up 4 bases and J gave up 11 bases, with 14 bases separating them. The CDR3 runs to 12 residues. Here the CDR3 reads CASSLQTEEAFF. For the CDR3, the DNA is TGTGCCAGCTCACTTCAGACCGAGGAGGCTTTCTTT.

This chain uses TRBV19 with TRBJ2-7; possibly TRBD2 for D (6 bases). Germline V gene data show CDR1 as LNHDA and CDR2 as SQIVND (reference sequence). Between the trimmed V and J ends, which lost 6 bases and 0 bases, there was a span of 12 bases. The CDR3 covers 14 residues. The CDR3 region has the DNA TGTGCCAGTAGGAAGCCGGGGGACTCCTACGAGCAGTACTTC. This codes for CASRKPGDSYEQYF.

The chain couples TRBV7-6 to TRBJ1-5; D unclear. The germline V gene has CDR1 SGHVS and CDR2 FNYEAQ. The CDR3 contains 13 residues. Trimming pared 5 bases from V and 7 bases from J, leaving 12 bases between. The CDR3 sequence: CASSREAGQPQHF. CDR3 bases: TGTGCCAGCAGCCGGGAGGCCGGCCAGCCCCAGCATTTT.

The chain uses TRBV15 and TRBJ1-2, with TRBD1 identical over 9 bases. V lost 1 base and J lost 13; bases outside the gene matches: 10. The CDR3 covers 14 residues. CDR1 LNHNV and CDR2 YYDKDF come from the germline V gene (reference sequence). The CDR3: CATSRARLGQGGTF. Written as DNA, the CDR3 is TGTGCCACCAGCAGAGCAAGATTGGGACAGGGAGGCACCTTC.

The chain is built from TRBV30 and TRBJ1-1; D is perhaps TRBD1 (6 bases). The CDR3 is made up of 14 amino acids. V was pared by 5 bases and J by 2 bases, with 15 bases between. Germline V gene data show CDR1 as GTSNPN and CDR2 as SVGIG (reference sequence). The CDR3 protein is CAWVPIQGNTEAFF. The CDR3 region has the DNA TGTGCCTGGGTCCCGATACAGGGTAACACTGAAGCTTTCTTT.

This chain links TRBV30 with TRBJ2-7; D is possibly TRBD1 (6 bases). Trimming cost V 0 bases and J 6 bases, with 9 bases left between them. This CDR3 spans 12 amino acids. The germline gives CDR1 GTSNPN, CDR2 SVGIG (reference sequence). The CDR3 region is CAWSVQGGEQYF. In DNA, the CDR3 is TGTGCCTGGAGTGTACAGGGCGGCGAGCAGTACTTC.

V is TRBV4-3 and J is TRBJ2-5, with TRBD2 matching 7 bases. Per the germline V gene, CDR1 is LGHNA and CDR2 is YSLEER. The ends lost 0 bases at V and 5 bases at J; junction bases unmatched: 6. The CDR3 extends over 15 amino acids. Here the CDR3 reads CASSQDRGLVETQYF. CDR3 in DNA: TGCGCCAGCAGCCAAGATAGAGGACTAGTGGAGACCCAGTACTTC.

This chain connects TRBV7-2 to TRBJ2-5; D might be TRBD2 (5 bases). The CDR3 sequence is 14 residues long. Germline V gives CDR1 SGHTA, CDR2 FQGNSA. The V gene lost 1 base and the J gene lost 5 bases, with 11 bases spanning the gap. CDR3 in DNA: TGTGCCAGCAGCTTAGGTGCGGGTGGGGAGACCCAGTACTTC. It is translated as CASSLGAGGETQYF.

The gene calls are TRBV5-1 and TRBJ1-2; maybe TRBD1 (5 bases). CDR1 is SGHRS and CDR2 is YFSETQ in the germline V gene. The CDR3 has 14 residues. Trimming removed 0 bases at V and 0 bases at J, with 6 bases between. This chain's CDR3 is CASSLEGTNYGYTF. The DNA for the CDR3 is TGCGCCAGCAGCTTGGAGGGGACTAACTATGGCTACACCTTC.

The chain combines TRBV6-1 with TRBJ1-1; the match to TRBD1 covers 10 bases. The CDR3 runs to 14 residues. With V trimmed by 10 bases and J by 1 base, 6 bases remained unmatched. The V gene's germline CDR1 is MNHNS and CDR2 SASEGT. The CDR3 sequence: CATSWDRGNTEAFF. DNA of the CDR3: TGTGCCACCTCATGGGACAGGGGGAACACTGAAGCTTTCTTT.

The chain uses TRBV29-1 and TRBJ1-2, with D perhaps TRBD1 (5 bases). Looked up from germline, CDR1 is SQVTM and CDR2 is ANQGSEA. This CDR3 has 15 amino acids. Between the trimmed V and J ends, which lost 6 bases and 8 bases, there was a span of 25 bases. The CDR3 DNA reads as TGCAGCGTAGGGGCGGGAAGTCGGGGTGTTTGGGGCTACACCTTC. Translating it yields CSVGAGSRGVWGYTF. The whole variable domain, remainder taken from reference TRBV29-1 and TRBJ1-2, is SAVISQKPSRDICQRGTSLTIQCQVDSQVTMMFWYRQQPGQSLTLIATANQGSEATYESGFVIDKFPISRPNLTFSTLTVSNMSPEDSSIYLCSVGAGSRGVWGYTFGSGTRLTVV.